The text below deals with one T cell receptor (beta chain). The data were taken from a study of blood T cell repertoires in COVID-19. About the research overall: Samples representing acute and convalescent COVID-19 were sourced from the United States, Italy and Spain. Sources were T cells, B-cell-depleted T cells, or PBMCs; the material itself was cDNA or gDNA.

Measured with immunoSEQ multiplex PCR; TCRdb has only the in-frame clones, and not every one. The sample records 55,000 to 80,000 clones, approximately 89% being singletons. Germline values: CDR1 SGHRS, CDR2 YFSETQ. This CDR3 is built from 16 residues. V dropped 1 base and J dropped 7; count of bases not matched to a gene: 13. This clonotype was obtained from a man in his fifties with active COVID-19. The chain employs TRBV5-1 and TRBJ2-7; the match to TRBD2 covers 8 bases. Sequenced: peripheral blood. Here the CDR3 DNA reads TGCGCCAGCAGCTTGAGGGCGGGGGGCCCACCGGGGGAGCAGTACTTC. It codes for CASSLRAGGPPGEQYF.